One TCR beta chain is described in this entry. Germline V lookup: CDR1 SGHAT, CDR2 FQNNGV. J was trimmed by 4 bases and V by 5 bases; bases with no gene match: 8. The CDR3 sequence is 15 residues long. This record comes from a study of blood T cell repertoires in COVID-19. Study as a whole: The study drew acute and convalescent COVID-19 samples from the United States, Italy and Spain.

Original handling: Reference gene primer amplification gave nucleated cell count estimates. The data were produced by immunoSEQ multiplex PCR, yet TCRdb's version contains in-frame clones alone and is incomplete. V and J calls and clone size are those listed in that table; D and trimming were worked out from the DNA. This table has about 140,000 clones, 86% appearing once. The source is a woman aged 55-75 years with acute or convalescent COVID-19. The chain employs TRBV11-2 and TRBJ2-5; 9 bases fit TRBD2. Material for sequencing was peripheral blood. The CDR3 sequence: CASSLYLSGGETQYF. CDR3 DNA: TGTGCCAGCAGCCTTTACCTTAGCGGGGGAGAGACCCAGTACTTC.